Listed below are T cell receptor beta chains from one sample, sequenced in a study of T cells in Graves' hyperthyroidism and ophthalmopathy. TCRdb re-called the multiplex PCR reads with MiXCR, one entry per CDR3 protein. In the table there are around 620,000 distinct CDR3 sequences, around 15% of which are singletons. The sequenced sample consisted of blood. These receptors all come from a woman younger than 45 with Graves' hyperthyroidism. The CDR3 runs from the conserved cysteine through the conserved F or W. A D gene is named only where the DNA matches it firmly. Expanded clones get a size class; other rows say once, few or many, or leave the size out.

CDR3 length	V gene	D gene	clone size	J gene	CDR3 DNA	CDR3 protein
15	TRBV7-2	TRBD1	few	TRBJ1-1	TGTGCCAGCAGCCCGGACAGGGTATGGAACACTGAAGCTTTCTTT	CASSPDRVWNTEAFF
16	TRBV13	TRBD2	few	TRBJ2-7	TGTGCCAGCAGCTCTCCTAGCGGGAGGATCTCCTACGAGCAGTACTTC	CASSSPSGRISYEQYF
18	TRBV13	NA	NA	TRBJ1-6	TGTGCCAGCAGCTTATTCGGTGGAGACAGCGTTAGGGAATCACCCCTCCACTTT	CASSLFGGDSVRESPLHF
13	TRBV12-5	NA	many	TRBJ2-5	TGTGCTAGTGGCCGGTGGCTACAAGAGACCCAGTACTTC	CASGRWLQETQYF
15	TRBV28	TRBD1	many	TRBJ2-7	TGTGCCAGCAGCCTGGGACAGGCTAGCTCCTACGAGCAGTACTTC	CASSLGQASSYEQYF
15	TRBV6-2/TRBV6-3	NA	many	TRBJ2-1	TGTGCCAGCAGTCCACGGGAGTCGGTGAACAATGAGCAGTTCTTC	CASSPRESVNNEQFF
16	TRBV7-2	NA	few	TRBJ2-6	TGTGCCAGCAGCTGGGACCCCACGTCTGGGGCCAACGTCCTGACTTTC	CASSWDPTSGANVLTF
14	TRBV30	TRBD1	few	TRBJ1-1	TGTGCCTGGGGAACCGGGACAGGGGTATCTGAAGCTTTCTTT	CAWGTGTGVSEAFF
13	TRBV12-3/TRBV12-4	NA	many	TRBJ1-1	TGTGCCAGCAGTAAGACGGTGGTGGCTGAAGCTTTCTTT	CASSKTVVAEAFF
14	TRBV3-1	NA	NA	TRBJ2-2	TGTGCCAGCAGCCAAGGCCCGGCCACCGGGGAGCTGTTTTTT	CASSQGPATGELFF
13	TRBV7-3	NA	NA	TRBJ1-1	TGTGCCAGCAGCGCCCAAGGGGGAACTGAAGCTTTCTTT	CASSAQGGTEAFF
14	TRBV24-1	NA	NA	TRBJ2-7	TGTGCCACCAGTGACACCTACCACTCCTACGAGCAGTACTTC	CATSDTYHSYEQYF
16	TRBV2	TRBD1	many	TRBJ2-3	TGTGCCAGCAGTGCAGGGACAGGGGGGTTCACAGATACGCAGTATTTT	CASSAGTGGFTDTQYF
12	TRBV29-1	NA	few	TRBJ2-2	TGCAGCGTACCGATAAACACCGGGGAGCTGTTTTTT	CSVPINTGELFF
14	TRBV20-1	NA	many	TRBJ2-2	TGCAGTGCTAGAGGGAGTGCGGCCACCGGGGAGCTGTTTTTT	CSARGSAATGELFF
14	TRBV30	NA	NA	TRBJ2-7	TGTGCCTGGAGTACGGCAGGGGCCTCCTACGAGCAGTACTTC	CAWSTAGASYEQYF
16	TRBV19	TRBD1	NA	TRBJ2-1	TGTGCCAGTAGTATAGGGACAGGGGTATGGGTGAATGAGCAGTTCTTC	CASSIGTGVWVNEQFF
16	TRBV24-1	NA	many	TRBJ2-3	TGTGCCACCAGTGATTTGGAATTTGGGGGGCGTGATACGCAGTATTTT	CATSDLEFGGRDTQYF
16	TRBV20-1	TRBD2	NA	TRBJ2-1	TGCAGTGCTAGAGAGGACCAGAGCGGGAGATTCTATGAGCAGTTCTTC	CSAREDQSGRFYEQFF
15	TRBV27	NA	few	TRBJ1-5	TGTGCCAGCAGTACGCAGGGGAATAGCAATCAGCCCCAGCATTTT	CASSTQGNSNQPQHF